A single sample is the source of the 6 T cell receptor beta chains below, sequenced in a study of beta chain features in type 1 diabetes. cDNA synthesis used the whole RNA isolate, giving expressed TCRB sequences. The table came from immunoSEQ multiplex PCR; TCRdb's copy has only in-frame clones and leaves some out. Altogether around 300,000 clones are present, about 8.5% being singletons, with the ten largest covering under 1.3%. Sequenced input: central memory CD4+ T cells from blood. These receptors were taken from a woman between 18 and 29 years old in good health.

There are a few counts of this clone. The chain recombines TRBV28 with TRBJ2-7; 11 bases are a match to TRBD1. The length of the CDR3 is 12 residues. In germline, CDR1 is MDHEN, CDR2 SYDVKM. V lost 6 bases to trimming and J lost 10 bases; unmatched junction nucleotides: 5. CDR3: CASRDRGLRQYV. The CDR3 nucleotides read TGTGCCAGCAGGGACAGGGGGCTAAGACAGTACGTC.

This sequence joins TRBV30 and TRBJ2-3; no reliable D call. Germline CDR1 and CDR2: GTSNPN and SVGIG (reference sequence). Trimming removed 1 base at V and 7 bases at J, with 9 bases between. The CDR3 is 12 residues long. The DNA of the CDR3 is TGTGCCTGGAGTGCAAGGCCTAATACGCAGTATTTT. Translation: CAWSARPNTQYF.

Written as DNA, the CDR3 is TGTGCCTGGAGTGTACACATTAGCAATCAGCCCCAGCATTTT. Protein: CAWSVHISNQPQHF. This chain uses TRBV30 with TRBJ1-5; no definite D call. This CDR3 is 14 amino acids long. CDR1 is GTSNPN, CDR2 SVGIG, per germline (reference sequence). The V and J ends lost 0 bases and 0 bases respectively, with 6 bases between them.

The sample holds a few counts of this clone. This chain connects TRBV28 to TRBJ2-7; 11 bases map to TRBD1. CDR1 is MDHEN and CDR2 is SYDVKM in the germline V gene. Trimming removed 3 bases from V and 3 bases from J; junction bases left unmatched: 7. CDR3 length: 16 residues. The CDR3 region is CASSFGGQGGFYEQYV. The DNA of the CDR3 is TGTGCCAGCAGTTTTGGGGGACAGGGGGGTTTCTACGAGCAGTACGTC.

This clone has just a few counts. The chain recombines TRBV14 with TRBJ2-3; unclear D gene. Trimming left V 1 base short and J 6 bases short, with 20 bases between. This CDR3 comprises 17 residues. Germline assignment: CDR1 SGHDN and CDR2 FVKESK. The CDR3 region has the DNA TGTGCCAGCAGCCAAGGGGGAACAGACTCTCCTTGGGATACGCAGTATTTT. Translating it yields CASSQGGTDSPWDTQYF. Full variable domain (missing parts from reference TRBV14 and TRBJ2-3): EAGVTQFPSHSVIEKGQTVTLRCDPISGHDNLYWYRRVMGKEIKFLLHFVKESKQDESGMPNNRFLAERTGGTYSTLKVQPAELEDSGVYFCASSQGGTDSPWDTQYFGPGTRLTVL.

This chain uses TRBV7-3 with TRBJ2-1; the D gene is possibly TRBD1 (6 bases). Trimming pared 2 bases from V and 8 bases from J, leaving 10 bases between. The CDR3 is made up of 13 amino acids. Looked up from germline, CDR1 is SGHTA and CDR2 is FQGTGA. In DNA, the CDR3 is TGTGCCAGCAGCTTATCCCAGGGGTATGAGCAGTTCTTC. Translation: CASSLSQGYEQFF.